This T cell receptor (beta chain) appears in the sequencing data of a study of tumor-infiltrating lymphocytes in localized non-small cell lung cancer. Study as a whole: The cohort mixed smokers and never-smokers, several histologies, and some post-neoadjuvant-chemotherapy samples.

Generated by immunoSEQ multiplex PCR, the TCRdb table keeps only in-frame clones and is missing some. This sample has 20,000 or so clones, with around two thirds found just once. J was trimmed by 5 bases and V by 2 bases; bases with no gene match: 5. CDR1 SGHRS and CDR2 YFSETQ come from the germline V gene. The CDR3 is 15 residues long. Concerning this clone: No antigen is known for it.

General study results and limits: TCR sequencing covered a subset of patients with enough tissue.

The receptor's source is a human donor with non-small cell lung cancer. Sequencing was performed on lung tumor tissue. The rearrangement uses TRBV5-1 and TRBJ2-1; 9 bases agree with TRBD2. The DNA for the CDR3 is TGCGCCAGCAGCTTACAGCGGGGGGACCACAATGAGCAGTTCTTC. Protein: CASSLQRGDHNEQFF.